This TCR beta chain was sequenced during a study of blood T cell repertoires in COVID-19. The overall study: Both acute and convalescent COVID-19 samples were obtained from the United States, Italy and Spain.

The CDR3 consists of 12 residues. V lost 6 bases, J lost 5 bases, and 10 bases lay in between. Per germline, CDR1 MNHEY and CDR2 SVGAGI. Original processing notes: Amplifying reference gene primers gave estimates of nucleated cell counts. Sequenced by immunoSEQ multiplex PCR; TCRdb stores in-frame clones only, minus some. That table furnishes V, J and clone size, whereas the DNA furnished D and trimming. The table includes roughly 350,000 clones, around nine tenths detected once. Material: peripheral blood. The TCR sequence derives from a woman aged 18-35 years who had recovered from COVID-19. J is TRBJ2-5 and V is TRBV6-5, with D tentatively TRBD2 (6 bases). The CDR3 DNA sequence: TGTGCCAGCAGGGGGGGTGGCGAGACCCAGTACTTC. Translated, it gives CASRGGGETQYF.